This TCR beta chain comes out of a study of T cell repertoires in cytomegalovirus infection. Background on the study: CMV epitopes used comprised recently identified HLA-C-restricted ones and well-studied HLA-B-restricted ones. Matching HLA type and CMV infection were both indicated by public TCR beta signatures.

TCRdb fed the reads into MiXCR, producing one record per CDR3 protein. The sample yields roughly 920,000 distinct CDR3 sequences, roughly 30% seen once. Germline loops: CDR1 MGHRA, CDR2 YSYEKL. After removal of 1 base from V and 8 bases from J, the junction contained 9 bases not matched to a gene. CDR3 length: 16 amino acids. The study's findings and limits: Using cumulative public TCR beta family frequency, the authors identified those who carried CMV together with the relevant HLA.

About this clonotype: What it recognizes is unknown.

This rearrangement joins TRBV4-1 to TRBJ1-2; 11 nucleotides match TRBD1. The receptor was isolated from a human donor in good health (CMV status not recorded). Some clones in this sample may be carry-over from other donors' samples. This sample comprised cultured CD8+ T cells from PBMCs, obtained from culture after CMV antigen stimulation. The CDR3 nucleotides are TGCGCCAGCAGCCAAGTGGCCGGGACAGGGGGAGGCGGCTACACCTTC. It yields the protein CASSQVAGTGGGGYTF.